The next 10 T cell receptor beta chains were all read from a single sample in a study of blood T cell repertoires in COVID-19. The table came from immunoSEQ multiplex PCR; TCRdb's copy has only in-frame clones and leaves some out. This sample yields around 250,000 clones, of which 65% to 90% are seen a single time; approximately 5.1% belongs to the top ten. The sample consisted of peripheral blood. These receptors were obtained from a man over 45 with active or convalescent COVID-19.

The gene calls are TRBV7-2 and TRBJ1-1; D remains ambiguous. The CDR3 spans 14 residues. V lost 3 bases, J lost 3 bases, and 11 bases lay in between. Germline assignment: CDR1 SGHTA and CDR2 FQGNSA. The CDR3 region is CASSFLGRYTEAFF. The CDR3 DNA sequence: TGTGCCAGCAGCTTTCTGGGGAGATACACTGAAGCTTTCTTT. Full variable domain (outside the CDR3, taken from reference TRBV7-2 and TRBJ1-1): GAGVSQSPSNKVTEKGKDVELRCDPISGHTALYWYRQSLGQGLEFLIYFQGNSAPDKSGLPSDRFSAERTGGSVSTLTIQRTQQEDSAVYLCASSFLGRYTEAFFGQGTRLTVV.

The chain combines TRBV7-8 with TRBJ2-5; the match to TRBD2 covers 12 bases. The CDR3 loop spans 21 amino acids. CDR1 is SGHVS, CDR2 FQNEAQ, per germline. After removal of 7 bases from V and 5 bases from J, the junction contained 26 bases not matched to a gene. The CDR3 loop is CASTRWASGRAVEPTRETQYF. CDR3 DNA: TGTGCCAGCACCCGATGGGCTAGCGGGAGGGCCGTCGAACCCACAAGGGAGACCCAGTACTTC. The full variable domain, with the rest looked up from reference TRBV7-8 and TRBJ2-5, is GAGVSQSPRYKVAKRGQDVALRCDPISGHVSLFWYQQALGQGPEFLTYFQNEAQLDKSGLPSDRFFAERPEGSVSTLKIQRTQQEDSAVYLCASTRWASGRAVEPTRETQYFGPGTRLLVL.

The genes are TRBV6-2 or TRBV6-3 and TRBJ1-6; 7 bases line up with TRBD1. CDR3 length equals 14 residues. With V trimmed by 6 bases and J by 6 bases, 5 bases remained unmatched. Germline CDR1 MNHEY, CDR2 SVGEGT. CDR3 loop: CASSSQGINSPLHF. The CDR3 DNA reads as TGTGCCAGCAGCTCACAGGGGATTAATTCACCCCTCCACTTT.

The gene calls are TRBV5-1 and TRBJ1-6; 7 nucleotides align to TRBD1. Germline CDR1 and CDR2: SGHRS and YFSETQ. V lost 4 bases and J lost 3; bases outside the gene matches: 7. There are 16 residues in the CDR3. The CDR3 region has the DNA TGCGCCAGCAGCCGAACAGGGGCCGACTATAATTCACCCCTCCACTTT. It translates to CASSRTGADYNSPLHF.

This clone is a singleton in its sample. The chain combines TRBV7-9 with TRBJ2-7; 9 bases fit TRBD2. Germline V gene data show CDR1 as SEHNR and CDR2 as FQNEAQ (reference sequence). Trimming took 4 bases from V and 0 from J; bases not matched to a gene: 16. The CDR3 length is 19 residues. CDR3 bases: TGTGCCAGCAGCTCCCCTGAGGGCGGGGTAGCGGGAGTCTCCTACGAGCAGTACTTC. Amino acids: CASSSPEGGVAGVSYEQYF.

The J gene is TRBJ1-1, the V gene TRBV3-1 (or the pseudogene TRBV3-2); D gene uncertain. The CDR3 has 15 residues. Per the germline V gene, CDR1 is LGHDT and CDR2 is YNNKEL (reference sequence). Trimming left V 2 bases short and J 1 base short, with 11 bases between. CDR3 amino acids: CASSQLLPPNTEAFF. The CDR3 coding sequence is TGTGCCAGCAGCCAACTACTTCCCCCGAACACTGAAGCTTTCTTT.

V gene TRBV4-2 combines with J gene TRBJ1-6; 7 bases are a match to TRBD1. CDR1 LGHNA and CDR2 YNFKEQ come from the germline V gene. The J segment lost 9 bases and the V segment lost 2 bases, leaving 7 bases of the junction unmatched. The CDR3 contains 15 residues. The CDR3 loop is CASSQRVDRVSPLHF. The CDR3, as DNA: TGTGCCAGCAGCCAAAGGGTTGACAGGGTTTCACCCCTCCACTTT.

This chain connects TRBV7-3 to TRBJ2-1, with TRBD2 identical over 8 bases. The CDR3 consists of 15 residues. Germline CDR1 is SGHTA and CDR2 is FQGTGA. The V gene end was trimmed by 3 bases and the J gene end by 7 bases; junction bases not matched to a gene: 8. The DNA for the CDR3 is TGTGCCAGCAGCTTGCAAAGCGGGAGTCGGAATGAGCAGTTCTTC. It translates to CASSLQSGSRNEQFF.

The V gene is TRBV27, the J gene TRBJ1-2; D ambiguous. The V and J ends lost 6 bases and 2 bases respectively, with 16 bases between them. Germline CDR1 and CDR2: MNHEY and SMNVEV (reference sequence). The CDR3 is 15 amino acids. The CDR3 loop is CASSSAGAGNYGYTF. CDR3 nucleotide sequence: TGTGCCAGCAGCAGCGCTGGTGCTGGGAACTATGGCTACACCTTC.

The chain combines TRBV6-2 or TRBV6-3 with TRBJ2-1; 11 bases are a match to TRBD2. Germline V CDR1 and CDR2: MNHEY, SVGEGT. This CDR3 region has 18 residues. The V segment lost 4 bases and the J segment 4 bases; nucleotides outside the gene matches: 12. DNA for the CDR3: TGTGCCAGCAGTTCTGGACTAGCGGGTATGCTGATTTACAATGAGCAGTTCTTC. Protein product: CASSSGLAGMLIYNEQFF.